This T cell receptor beta chain was captured in a study of a mutant IDH1 vaccine in newly diagnosed glioma. Overall study context: Patients got their first vaccination 4-6 weeks after radiotherapy alone, or with temozolomide cycles. Patients' prior therapy spanned radiotherapy, temozolomide, or both; most underwent both. Study-level points and caveats: Variations in leading peripheral T cell clonotypes appeared to have no connection with pseudoprogression.

Per the germline V gene, CDR1 is SQVTM and CDR2 is ANQGSEA. This CDR3 has 13 amino acids. Trimming removed 4 bases from V and 2 bases from J; junction bases left unmatched: 4. Of note for this clone: The antigen remains unidentified.

Time point here: week 11, during vaccination. Every single dose of the vaccine, 300 ug of mutant IDH1 20-mer peptide, came with topical imiquimod. Generated by immunoSEQ multiplex PCR, the TCRdb table keeps only in-frame clones and is missing some. Of around 62,000 clones in the sample, about nine tenths were seen once. The clonotype comes from a man aged 35-49 years with glioma. The sequencing used PBMCs, collected from a glioma patient whose treatment included an IDH1 peptide vaccine. This rearrangement joins TRBV29-1 to TRBJ1-1; TRBD1 matches 7 bases. The CDR3 DNA follows: TGCAGCGTTGTGAGGGACAGTAACACTGAAGCTTTCTTT. This encodes CSVVRDSNTEAFF.